This is a list of T cell receptor beta chains from one sample in a study of blood T cell repertoires in COVID-19. Libraries were prepared by immunoSEQ multiplex PCR; TCRdb keeps only in-frame clonotypes and omits some of them. The sample lists more than 400,000 clones, approximately 83% occurring once. The material sequenced was peripheral blood. These receptors all come from a human donor in a cohort sampled during active COVID-19. Each CDR3 is given with its conserved first and last residue. D genes are given only for firm matches. Clone size is shown for a subset of rows, as once, few, many or a class of expanded clone.

. TRBJ1-1 TRBV28 . 15 TGTGCCAGCAGTTCTCCACAGGGTCCAGGGACTGAAGCTTTCTTT CASSSPQGPGTEAFF
. TRBJ2-3 TRBV11-3 . 13 TGTGCCAGCAGCTTAGACAGGGTAAATACGCAGTATTTT CASSLDRVNTQYF
. TRBJ1-5 TRBV18 TRBD1 15 TGTGCCAGCTCACCCGGGACAGGGGGCATTCAGCCCCAGCATTTT CASSPGTGGIQPQHF
. TRBJ2-1 TRBV20-1 TRBD2 14 TGCAGTGCTCGTGGACTAGCGGGAGCGGATGAGCAGTTCTTC CSARGLAGADEQFF
. TRBJ1-5 TRBV19 . 14 TGTGCCAGTAGTATCGGGAGGTCCTATCAGCCCCAGCATTTT CASSIGRSYQPQHF
. TRBJ1-1 TRBV5-1 . 15 TGCGCCAGCAGCTTGGAGCAGGTGGGGAACACTGAAGCTTTCTTT CASSLEQVGNTEAFF
. TRBJ1-2 TRBV14 . 15 TGTGCCAGCAGCCAAGTGGTCGGACAGTTCTATGGCTACACCTTC CASSQVVGQFYGYTF
. TRBJ2-7 TRBV19 TRBD2 14 TGTGCCAGTAGTACAACGGGAGGGGTCTACGAGCAGTACTTC CASSTTGGVYEQYF
. TRBJ2-2 TRBV2 TRBD1 15 TGTGCCAGCAGTATTGACAGGGTTCACACCGGGGAGCTGTTTTTT CASSIDRVHTGELFF
. TRBJ1-2 TRBV5-1 . 14 TGCGCCAGCAGCTTGGAGCACCAGGCGGGTGGCTACACCTTC CASSLEHQAGGYTF
. TRBJ2-3 TRBV4-2 . 14 TGTGCCAGCAGCCTCCGGGACTCAACAGATACGCAGTATTTT CASSLRDSTDTQYF
once TRBJ1-1 TRBV6-1 . 17 TGTGCCAGCAGTGAAAGCAAAGCCACAGGGACAAACACTGAAGCTTTCTTT CASSESKATGTNTEAFF
. TRBJ2-7 TRBV21-1 . 15 TGTGCCAGCAGCAAAGTCATCGCAGGGTGTGGCGAGCAGTACTTC CASSKVIAGCGEQYF
. TRBJ2-2 TRBV4-3 . 13 TGCGCCAGCAGCCAAGGAGTCCCCGGGGAGCTGTTTTTT CASSQGVPGELFF
. TRBJ2-1 TRBV7-2 . 13 TGTGCCAGCACCACGAGATTCGGAGGGGAGCAGTTCTTC CASTTRFGGEQFF
many TRBJ2-7 TRBV30 TRBD2 14 TGTGCCTGGATCCCGAGACTAGCGGTAAGCGAGCAGTACTTC CAWIPRLAVSEQYF
. TRBJ2-7 TRBV5-4 TRBD2 14 TGTGCCAGCAGCTCCGGGACTAACTCCTACGAGCAGTACTTC CASSSGTNSYEQYF
. TRBJ1-1 TRBV5-6 . 13 TGTGCCAGCAGCCTACAGTACTTAGATGAAGCTTTCTTT CASSLQYLDEAFF
. TRBJ2-1 TRBV4-3 TRBD2 19 TGCGCCAGCAGCCAAGATGTGACTAGCGGGATTGGGCCCTACAATGAGCAGTTCTTC CASSQDVTSGIGPYNEQFF
. TRBJ1-1 TRBV12-5 . 13 TGTGCTAGTGGGATGGCAGGGAACACTGAAGCTTTCTTT CASGMAGNTEAFF
. TRBJ1-4 TRBV2 TRBD1 14 TGTGCCAGCAGGTGGACAGGGGTTAATGAAAAACTGTTTTTT CASRWTGVNEKLFF
. TRBJ2-3 TRBV24-1 . 11 TGTGCCACCAAACAGCTGAATACGCAGTATTTT CATKQLNTQYF
. TRBJ2-1 TRBV20-1 TRBD2 16 TGCAGTGCTAGTATTCTCCTAGCGGGTATCTACAATGAGCAGTTCTTC CSASILLAGIYNEQFF
. TRBJ2-1 TRBV11-2 . 16 TGTGCCAGCAGCTTAGGAGGTGGCAACGCCTACAATGAGCAGTTCTTC CASSLGGGNAYNEQFF
. TRBJ2-2 TRBV29-1 TRBD2 14 TGCAGCGTCTTTAGCGGGAGTATGGTCGGGGAGCTGTTTTTT CSVFSGSMVGELFF
. TRBJ1-1 TRBV27 . 17 TGTGCCAGCAGTTTATCGACGAGACAGGACGATAACACTGAAGCTTTCTTT CASSLSTRQDDNTEAFF
. TRBJ1-1 TRBV12-5 . 11 TGTGCTAGTGGGTCCGGGACAACGGCTTTCTTT CASGSGTTAFF
many TRBJ1-3 TRBV19 . 16 TGTGCCAGTAGTATAACCGTCGGAGCCTCTGGAAACACCATATATTTT CASSITVGASGNTIYF
. TRBJ2-1 TRBV3-1/TRBV3-2 . 15 TGTGCCAGCAGCCCAGGGTTAGCGGCTTCCAATGAGCAGTTCTTC CASSPGLAASNEQFF
. TRBJ2-3 TRBV14 TRBD2 15 TGTGCCAGCAGCCTTAGCGGGTTTAGCACAGATACGCAGTATTTT CASSLSGFSTDTQYF
. TRBJ1-2 TRBV20-1 . 13 TGCAGTGCTAGTTCTGGGACGGGGGGTGGCTACACCTTC CSASSGTGGGYTF
. TRBJ1-2 TRBV24-1 TRBD1 15 TGTGCCACCAGTGATCCCCAGGGGGGTAACTATGGCTACACCTTC CATSDPQGGNYGYTF
. TRBJ2-5 TRBV6-5 TRBD1 16 TGTGCCAGCAGTTACTCACCGGGGACAGGAGGTGGGACCCAGTACTTC CASSYSPGTGGGTQYF
. TRBJ1-2 TRBV5-6 TRBD1 13 TGTGCCAGCAGCCCGACAGGGGCTTATGGCTACACCTTC CASSPTGAYGYTF
once TRBJ1-2 TRBV3-1/TRBV3-2 . 15 TGTGCCAGCAGCCAAGATCTCGGGGGACCCTATGGCTACACCTTC CASSQDLGGPYGYTF
. TRBJ2-7 TRBV3-1/TRBV3-2 . 15 TGTGCCAGCAGCCAAGCCCCTGTCCCTGCCTACGAGCAGTACTTC CASSQAPVPAYEQYF
. TRBJ2-1 TRBV18 TRBD2 16 TGTGCCAGCTCATCCCTCCTAGCGGGCGCCTACAATGAGCAGTTCTTC CASSSLLAGAYNEQFF
. TRBJ2-5 TRBV7-9 . 14 TGTGCCAGCAGCACCCGGGACAATCAAGAGACCCAGTACTTC CASSTRDNQETQYF
. TRBJ1-2 TRBV28 . 14 TGTGCCAGCAGTTTACGGCGGACTAACTATGGCTACACCTTC CASSLRRTNYGYTF
. TRBJ2-1 TRBV5-4 TRBD2 15 TGTGCCAGCAGCGTTATAGCGGGAGGCCCTAATGAGCAGTTCTTC CASSVIAGGPNEQFF
. TRBJ2-7 TRBV5-1 TRBD2 15 TGCGCCAGCAGCTCCGGGACTAGCGGAGAGGGCGAGCAGTACTTC CASSSGTSGEGEQYF
. TRBJ2-1 TRBV9 . 17 TGTGCCAGCAACCGACACCTGACAGGGGCGGGGGTCGATGAGCAGTTCTTC CASNRHLTGAGVDEQFF
. TRBJ1-5 TRBV27 . 15 TGTGCCAGCAGTGGACAGCCTTATAGCAATCAGCCCCAGCATTTT CASSGQPYSNQPQHF
. TRBJ2-3 TRBV13 . 12 TGTGCCAGCAGCCTCGTTAAAGATACGCAGTATTTT CASSLVKDTQYF
. TRBJ2-5 TRBV11-2 . 14 TGTGCCAGCAGCCTTGGAGGGCGCGTCGAGACCCAGTACTTC CASSLGGRVETQYF
. TRBJ2-2 TRBV7-3 TRBD1 14 TGTGCCAGCAGCTTAGTCAGGGGGAACGGGGAGCTGTTTTTT CASSLVRGNGELFF
. TRBJ1-1 TRBV28 TRBD1 16 TGTGCCAGCAGTTCCGACAGGGGGCGGTTGAACACTGAAGCTTTCTTT CASSSDRGRLNTEAFF
. TRBJ2-7 TRBV2 . 15 TGTGCCAGCAATTACAGGGCCCTAACTACCTACGAGCAGTACTTC CASNYRALTTYEQYF